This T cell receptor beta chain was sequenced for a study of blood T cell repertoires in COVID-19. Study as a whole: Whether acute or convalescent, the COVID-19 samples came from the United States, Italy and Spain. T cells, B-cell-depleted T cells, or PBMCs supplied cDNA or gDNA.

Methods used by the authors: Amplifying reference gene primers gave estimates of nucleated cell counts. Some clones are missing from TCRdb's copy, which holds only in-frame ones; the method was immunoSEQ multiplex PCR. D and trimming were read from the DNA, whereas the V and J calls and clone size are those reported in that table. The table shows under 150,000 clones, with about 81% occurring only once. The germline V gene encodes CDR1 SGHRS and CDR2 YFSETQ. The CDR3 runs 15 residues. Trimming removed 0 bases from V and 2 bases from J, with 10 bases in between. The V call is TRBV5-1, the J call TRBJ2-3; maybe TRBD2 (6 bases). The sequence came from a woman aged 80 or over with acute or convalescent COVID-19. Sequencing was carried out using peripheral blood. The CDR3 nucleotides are TGCGCCAGCAGCTTGGCGGGGGAAAACACAGATACGCAGTATTTT. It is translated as CASSLAGENTDTQYF.